This entry concerns a single T cell receptor beta chain. This entry comes from a study of Ad26.COV2.S vaccination and SARS-CoV-2 variants. The germline gives CDR1 LGHDT, CDR2 YNNKEL (reference sequence). The CDR3 is made up of 15 amino acids. The V gene lost 4 bases and the J gene lost 1 base, with 11 bases spanning the gap. Sequencing was performed with immunoSEQ multiplex PCR; in TCRdb, only in-frame clones are kept and a portion is missing. The sample lists some 250,000 clones, roughly 90% occurring once. Treatment meaning: over 15 received Ad26.COV2.S at low or high dose, single or two shots; roughly five received placebo; per-sample allocation not given. Collection of the samples took place on day 63 after the first injection of vaccine or placebo. The individual, an adult aged 18-55 years, was a donor in Boston.

The source was peripheral blood, collected in a trial of Ad26.COV2.S vaccine versus placebo. The chain links TRBV3-1 (or the pseudogene TRBV3-2) to TRBJ2-1; D may be TRBD2 (6 bases). This TCR was sampled from a person between 18 and 60 years old who received the Ad26.COV2.S COVID-19 vaccine or a placebo. Here the CDR3 reads CASSPAGASYNEQFF. The CDR3 DNA sequence: TGTGCCAGCAGCCCAGCGGGTGCTTCCTACAATGAGCAGTTCTTC.